The T cell receptor beta chain described here comes from a study of CXCR3-negative and CXCR3-positive naive CD8 T cells. Overall study results and limits: Partially decreased CXCR3 expression was recorded after cryopreservation, and fresh PBMCs were used in most assays. Naive cells, whether CXCR3-negative or CXCR3-positive, had similar TRBV-TRBJ usage, while memory cells differed. CXCR3-positive naive cells carried more hydrophobic TRB CDR3s than CXCR3-negative naive cells did.

In the case of this clonotype: The antigen remains unidentified.

Each CD8+ T cell subset was flow-sorted in triplicate. Every sort contained 300,000 cells. The CDR3 runs to 16 residues. In germline, CDR1 is SGHRS, CDR2 YFSETQ. The libraries of TRB cDNA were prepared using 5' RACE with UMI labels. TCRdb re-called the 5' RACE reads; every CDR3 protein appears as one record, without DNA. The record lists about 110,000 distinct CDR3 sequences, of which the ten most abundant hold roughly 0.38%. The TCR was taken from a human donor in good health. Some clones in this sample may be carry-over from other donors' samples. The V gene is TRBV5-1, the J gene TRBJ2-1; the D gene TCRdb calls, TRBD2, cannot be checked with no DNA. The sequenced sample was naive CXCR3+ CD8+ T cells from blood. The subset was: CD45RO-CCR7+CD27+CD95- naive CD8+ T cells expressing CXCR3 (TNR3+). CDR3 sequence reads: CASSFIRLGSYNEQFF. Together with reference TRBV5-1 and TRBJ2-1, the CDR3 gives the full variable domain: KAGVTQTPRYLIKTRGQQVTLSCSPISGHRSVSWYQQTPGQGLQFLFEYFSETQRNKGNFPGRFSGRQFSNSRSEMNVSTLELGDSALYLCASSFIRLGSYNEQFFGPGTRLTVL.